This T cell receptor (beta chain) derives from a study of T cells after yellow fever vaccination. General observations from the study: Reappearance after the booster was seen for most primary-vaccination clones, at about 95% CD4 and about 90% CD8. Though it reached lower strength, the secondary response hit its peak faster, day 5 versus 15. CD4 and CD8 compartments shared a small share of clonotypes, likely from convergent recombination.

Germline CDR1 and CDR2: MDHEN and SYDVKM. There are 19 residues in the CDR3. V gave up 3 bases and J gave up 0 bases, with 20 bases separating them. A 5'RACE template-switching step, the method used to make TCR cDNA, added a universal primer site and UMIs. From the 5' RACE reads, TCRdb called clonotypes with MiXCR, one entry per CDR3 protein. The table includes 200,000 to 250,000 distinct CDR3 sequences, 6.5% to 8.5% detected once. Details on this clonotype: As yet, its antigen is unknown.

The sample in question was CD4+ T cells sorted from PBMCs, obtained 15 days after the yellow fever booster vaccination. The rearrangement joins TRBV28 to TRBJ2-2; D perhaps matches TRBD1 (5 bases). This receptor was taken from a man younger than 40 who received the YFV17D yellow fever vaccine. The CDR3 spells CASSLTRWQGAANTGELFF. DNA of the CDR3: TGTGCCAGCAGTTTGACAAGGTGGCAGGGTGCCGCGAACACCGGGGAGCTGTTTTTT.